This is a list of T cell receptor beta chains from one sample in a study of blood T cell repertoires in COVID-19. Clones were read by immunoSEQ multiplex PCR, and TCRdb kept only the in-frame ones, dropping some. The table lists under 300,000 clones, 88% of them singletons. Sequencing input: peripheral blood. The receptors here all came from a woman in her thirties or forties who had recovered from COVID-19. Each CDR3 is given with its conserved first and last residue. The order of the fields is CDR3 length, clone size, J gene, V gene, D gene, CDR3 protein, CDR3 DNA. A D gene is named only where the DNA matches it firmly. The size entry is marked missing in some rows and otherwise reads once, few, many or a size class.

>13|-|TRBJ1-5|TRBV19|-
CGPHSHSNQPQHF
TGTGGCCCACATTCTCATAGCAATCAGCCCCAGCATTTT
>15|-|TRBJ1-1|TRBV7-3|-
CASSPSPGMNTEAFF
TGTGCCAGCAGCCCCTCCCCGGGGATGAACACTGAAGCTTTCTTT
>15|-|TRBJ2-1|TRBV6-5|TRBD2
CASTPGGAFYNEQFF
TGTGCCAGCACCCCGGGGGGGGCGTTCTACAATGAGCAGTTCTTC
>15|-|TRBJ1-1|TRBV7-3|TRBD1
CASSPHGQGNTEAFF
TGTGCCAGCAGCCCGCACGGACAGGGGAACACTGAAGCTTTCTTT
>13|few|TRBJ2-1|TRBV30|-
CAWSRGGYNEQFF
TGTGCCTGGAGTAGGGGGGGCTACAATGAGCAGTTCTTC
>19|-|TRBJ2-4|TRBV7-7|TRBD2
CASSPGTSGRVGAKNIQYF
TGTGCTAGCAGCCCAGGGACTAGCGGGAGGGTGGGGGCCAAAAACATTCAGTACTTC
>15|-|TRBJ2-7|TRBV6-5|-
CASRSPWGGSYEQYF
TGTGCCAGCAGGAGTCCCTGGGGGGGCAGCTACGAGCAGTACTTC
>13|-|TRBJ2-2|TRBV19|-
CASLSGIQGELFF
TGTGCCAGCCTGAGCGGTATTCAGGGGGAGCTGTTTTTT
>17|-|TRBJ2-5|TRBV28|TRBD1
CASSYRWGQGAKETQYF
TGTGCCAGCAGTTATCGGTGGGGACAGGGGGCTAAAGAGACCCAGTACTTC
>13|-|TRBJ1-2|TRBV5-6|-
CASSLVTAYGYTF
TGTGCCAGCAGCTTGGTCACAGCTTATGGCTACACCTTC
>16|-|TRBJ1-5|TRBV19|-
CASTLGATYSNQPQHF
TGTGCCAGTACCCTGGGGGCCACGTATAGCAATCAGCCCCAGCATTTT
>14|-|TRBJ1-1|TRBV29-1|-
CSAQRGPTNTEAFF
TGCAGCGCTCAACGCGGGCCCACGAACACTGAAGCTTTCTTT
>17|-|TRBJ1-4|TRBV7-9|-
CASSLGGGTATNEKLFF
TGTGCCAGCAGCTTAGGGGGGGGCACCGCAACTAATGAAAAACTGTTTTTT
>14|-|TRBJ1-1|TRBV7-9|-
CASSLERQVSEAFF
TGTGCCAGCAGCTTAGAGCGACAGGTATCTGAAGCTTTCTTT
>12|-|TRBJ2-3|TRBV3-1/TRBV3-2|-
CASSHTRTTQYF
TGTGCCAGCAGCCATACGCGAACTACGCAGTATTTT